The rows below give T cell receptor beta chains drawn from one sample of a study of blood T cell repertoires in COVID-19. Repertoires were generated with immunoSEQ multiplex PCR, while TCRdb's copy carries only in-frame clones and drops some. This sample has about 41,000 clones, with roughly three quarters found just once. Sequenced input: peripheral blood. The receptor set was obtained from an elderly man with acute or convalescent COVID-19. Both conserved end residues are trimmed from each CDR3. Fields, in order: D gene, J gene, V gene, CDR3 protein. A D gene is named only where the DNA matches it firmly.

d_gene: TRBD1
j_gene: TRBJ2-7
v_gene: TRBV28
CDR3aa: ASLGNPTGAYEQY

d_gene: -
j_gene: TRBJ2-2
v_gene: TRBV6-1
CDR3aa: ASSEIRFGELF

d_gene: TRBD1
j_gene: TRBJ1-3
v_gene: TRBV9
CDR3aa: ASSGLTGRGNTIY

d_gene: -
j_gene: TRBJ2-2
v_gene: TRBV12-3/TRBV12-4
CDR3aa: ASSLWGDGELF

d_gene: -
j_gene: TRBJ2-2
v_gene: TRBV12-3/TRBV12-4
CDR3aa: ASSSQGWELF

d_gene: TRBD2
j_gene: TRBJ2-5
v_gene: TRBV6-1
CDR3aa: ASSARGLAGNLETQY

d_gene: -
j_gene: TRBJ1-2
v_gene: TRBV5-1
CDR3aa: ASSLLAADYGYT

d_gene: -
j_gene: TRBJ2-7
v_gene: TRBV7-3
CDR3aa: ASSPRPGSEQY

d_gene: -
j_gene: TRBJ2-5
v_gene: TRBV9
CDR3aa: ASSVARGGRETQY

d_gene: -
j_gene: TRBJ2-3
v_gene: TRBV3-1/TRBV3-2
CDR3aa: ASSQARVDTQY

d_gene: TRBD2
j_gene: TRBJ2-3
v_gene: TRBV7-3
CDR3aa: ASSQWGGDTQY

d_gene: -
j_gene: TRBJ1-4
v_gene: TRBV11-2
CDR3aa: ASSLDPSRVGKLF

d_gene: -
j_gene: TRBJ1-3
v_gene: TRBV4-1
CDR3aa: ASSQGTGRWSGNTIY

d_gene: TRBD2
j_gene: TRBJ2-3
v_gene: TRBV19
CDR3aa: ASSPGTSGSADTQY

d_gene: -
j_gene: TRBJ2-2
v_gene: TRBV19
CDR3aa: ASSKLGQTTGELF

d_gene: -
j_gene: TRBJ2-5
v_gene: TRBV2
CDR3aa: ASSGYIQETQY

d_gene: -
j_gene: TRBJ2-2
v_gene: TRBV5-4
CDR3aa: ASSLITGELF

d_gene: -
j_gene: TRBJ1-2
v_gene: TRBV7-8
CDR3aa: ASSPDQGSYGYT

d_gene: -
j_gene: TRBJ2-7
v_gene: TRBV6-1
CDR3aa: ASSDFGRGSSYEQY

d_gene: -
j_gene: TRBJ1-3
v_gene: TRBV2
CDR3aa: ATDGGAAGNTIY

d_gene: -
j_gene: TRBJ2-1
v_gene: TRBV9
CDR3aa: ASSAGTDRF

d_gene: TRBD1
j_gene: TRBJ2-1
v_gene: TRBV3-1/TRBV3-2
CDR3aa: ASRSTGGTYNEQF

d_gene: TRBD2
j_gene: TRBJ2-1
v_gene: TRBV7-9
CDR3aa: ASSSYLAGYNEQF

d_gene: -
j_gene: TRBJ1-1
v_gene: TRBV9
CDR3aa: ASSVYGNTEAF

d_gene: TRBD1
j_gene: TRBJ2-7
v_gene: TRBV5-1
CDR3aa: ASSWKDRVEQY

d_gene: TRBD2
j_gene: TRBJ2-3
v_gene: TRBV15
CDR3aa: ATSSHGGSYVTQY

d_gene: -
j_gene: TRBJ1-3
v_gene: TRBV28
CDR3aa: AVQGLGNTIY

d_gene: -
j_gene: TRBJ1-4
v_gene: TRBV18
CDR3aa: ASSPGRGSEKLF

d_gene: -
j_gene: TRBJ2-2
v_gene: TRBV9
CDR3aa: ASSAYERRDTGELF

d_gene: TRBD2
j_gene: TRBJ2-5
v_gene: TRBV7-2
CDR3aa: ASSLGTSGGGETQY

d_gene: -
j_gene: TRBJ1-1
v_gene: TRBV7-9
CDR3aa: ASSFNGNTEAF

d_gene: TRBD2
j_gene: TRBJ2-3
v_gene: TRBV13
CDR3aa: ASSLYTGAGGTDTQY

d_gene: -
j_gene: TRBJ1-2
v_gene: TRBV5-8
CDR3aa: ASSTGQIDLANYGYT

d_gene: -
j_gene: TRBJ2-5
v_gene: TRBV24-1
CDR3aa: ATSERDTNSVGTQY

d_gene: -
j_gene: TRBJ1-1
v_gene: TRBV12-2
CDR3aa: ASRLMRTVIEAF

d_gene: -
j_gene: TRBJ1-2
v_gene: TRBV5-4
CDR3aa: ASSGGSRGRANYGYT

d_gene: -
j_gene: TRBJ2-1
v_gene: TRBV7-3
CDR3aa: ASSPRGGSRGNEQF

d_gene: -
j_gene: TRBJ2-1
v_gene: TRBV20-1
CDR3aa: SAGQYNEQF

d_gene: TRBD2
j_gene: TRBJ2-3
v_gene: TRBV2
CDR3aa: ASSEAGGEGVADTQY

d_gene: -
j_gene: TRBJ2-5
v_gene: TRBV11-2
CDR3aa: ASSLDNGETQY

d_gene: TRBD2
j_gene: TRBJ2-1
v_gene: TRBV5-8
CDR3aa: ASSLGLAGVNEQF